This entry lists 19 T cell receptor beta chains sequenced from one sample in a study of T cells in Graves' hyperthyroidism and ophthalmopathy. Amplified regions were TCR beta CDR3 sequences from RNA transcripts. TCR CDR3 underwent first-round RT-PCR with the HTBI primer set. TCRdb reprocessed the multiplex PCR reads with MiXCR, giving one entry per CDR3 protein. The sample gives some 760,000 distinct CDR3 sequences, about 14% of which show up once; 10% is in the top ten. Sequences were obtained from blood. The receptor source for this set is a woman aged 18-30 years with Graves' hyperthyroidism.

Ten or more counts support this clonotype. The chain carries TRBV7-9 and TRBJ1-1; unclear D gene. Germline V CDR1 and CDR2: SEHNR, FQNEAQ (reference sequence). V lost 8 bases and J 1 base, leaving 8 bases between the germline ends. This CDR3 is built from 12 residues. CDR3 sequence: CASRGGNTEAFF. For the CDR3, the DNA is TGTGCCAGCCGAGGCGGGAACACTGAAGCTTTCTTT. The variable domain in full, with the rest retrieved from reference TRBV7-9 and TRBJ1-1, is DTGVSQNPRHKITKRGQNVTFRCDPISEHNRLYWYRQTLGQGPEFLTYFQNEAQLEKSRLLSDRFSAERPKGSFSTLEIQRTEQGDSAMYLCASRGGNTEAFFGQGTRLTVV.

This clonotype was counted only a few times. The CDR3 loop is CASWAASGNTIYF. The CDR3 nucleotides are TGTGCCAGCTGGGCAGCCTCTGGAAACACCATATATTTT. The chain uses TRBV6-1 and TRBJ1-3; no definite D call. The V gene lost 8 bases and the J gene lost 0 bases, with 8 bases spanning the gap. This CDR3 comprises 13 residues. Germline V gene data show CDR1 as MNHNS and CDR2 as SASEGT.

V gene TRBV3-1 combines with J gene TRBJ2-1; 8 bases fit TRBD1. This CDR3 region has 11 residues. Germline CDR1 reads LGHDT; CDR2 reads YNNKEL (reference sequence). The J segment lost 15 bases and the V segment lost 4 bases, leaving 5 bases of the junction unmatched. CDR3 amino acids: CASSRTGMRFF. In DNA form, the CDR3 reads TGTGCCAGCAGCCGGACAGGGATGCGGTTCTTC.

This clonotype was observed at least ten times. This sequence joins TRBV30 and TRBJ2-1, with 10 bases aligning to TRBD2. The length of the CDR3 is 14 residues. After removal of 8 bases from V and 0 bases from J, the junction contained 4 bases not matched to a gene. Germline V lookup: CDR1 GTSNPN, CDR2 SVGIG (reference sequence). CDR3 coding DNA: TGTGCCCTATCTAGCGGGAGCTCCTACAATGAGCAGTTCTTC. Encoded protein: CALSSGSSYNEQFF.

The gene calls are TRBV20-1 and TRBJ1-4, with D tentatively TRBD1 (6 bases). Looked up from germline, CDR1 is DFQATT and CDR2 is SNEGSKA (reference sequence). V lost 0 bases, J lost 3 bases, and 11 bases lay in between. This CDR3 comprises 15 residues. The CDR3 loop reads CSARERGTPNEKLFF. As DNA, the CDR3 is TGCAGTGCTAGAGAGAGGGGGACCCCTAATGAAAAACTGTTTTTT.

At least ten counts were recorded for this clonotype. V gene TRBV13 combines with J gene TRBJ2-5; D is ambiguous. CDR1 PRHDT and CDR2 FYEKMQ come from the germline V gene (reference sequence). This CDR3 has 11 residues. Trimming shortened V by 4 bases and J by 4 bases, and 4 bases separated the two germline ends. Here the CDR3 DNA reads TGTGCCAGCAGCTCGGTAGAGACCCAGTACTTC. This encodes CASSSVETQYF. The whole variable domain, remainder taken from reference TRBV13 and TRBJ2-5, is AAGVIQSPRHLIKEKRETATLKCYPIPRHDTVYWYQQGPGQDPQFLISFYEKMQSDKGSIPDRFSAQQFSDYHSELNMSSLELGDSALYFCASSSVETQYFGPGTRLLVL.

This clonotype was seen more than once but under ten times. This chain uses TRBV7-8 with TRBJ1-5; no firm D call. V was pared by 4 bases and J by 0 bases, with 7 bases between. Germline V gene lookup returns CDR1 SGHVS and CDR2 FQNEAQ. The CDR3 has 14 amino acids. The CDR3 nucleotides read TGTGCCAGCAGCTCCGATCCTAGCAATCAGCCCCAGCATTTT. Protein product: CASSSDPSNQPQHF. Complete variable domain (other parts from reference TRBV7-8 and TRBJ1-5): GAGVSQSPRYKVAKRGQDVALRCDPISGHVSLFWYQQALGQGPEFLTYFQNEAQLDKSGLPSDRFFAERPEGSVSTLKIQRTQQEDSAVYLCASSSDPSNQPQHFGDGTRLSIL.

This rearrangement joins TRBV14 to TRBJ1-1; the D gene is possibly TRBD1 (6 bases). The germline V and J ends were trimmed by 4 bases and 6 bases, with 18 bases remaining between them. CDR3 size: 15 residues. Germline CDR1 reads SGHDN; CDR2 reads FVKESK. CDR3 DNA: TGTGCCAGCAGCCTTGAGGGGGGCAAGAGCGCTGAAGCTTTCTTT. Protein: CASSLEGGKSAEAFF.

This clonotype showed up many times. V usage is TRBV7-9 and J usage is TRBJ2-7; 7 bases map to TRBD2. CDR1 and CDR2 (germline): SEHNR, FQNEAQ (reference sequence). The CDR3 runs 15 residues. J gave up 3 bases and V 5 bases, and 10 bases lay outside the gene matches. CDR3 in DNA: TGTGCCAGCAGCGATGCTCCGGCGGGAGACTACGAGCAGTACTTC. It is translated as CASSDAPAGDYEQYF.

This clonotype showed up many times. The CDR3 reads CASSLRAAYEQYF. The CDR3 nucleotides are TGTGCCAGCAGTTTGAGGGCGGCCTACGAGCAGTACTTC. The gene calls are TRBV12-3 or TRBV12-4 and TRBJ2-7; possibly TRBD2 for D (5 bases). This CDR3 comprises 13 residues. The V gene lost 3 bases and the J gene lost 2 bases, with 8 bases spanning the gap.

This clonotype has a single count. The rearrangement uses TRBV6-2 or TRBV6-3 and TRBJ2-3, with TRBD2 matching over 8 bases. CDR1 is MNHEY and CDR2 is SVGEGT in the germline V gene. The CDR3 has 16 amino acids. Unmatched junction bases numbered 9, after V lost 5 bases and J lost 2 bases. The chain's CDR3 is CASSPRTSGVTDTQYF. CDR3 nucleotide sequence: TGTGCCAGCAGTCCTAGAACTAGCGGAGTCACAGATACGCAGTATTTT.

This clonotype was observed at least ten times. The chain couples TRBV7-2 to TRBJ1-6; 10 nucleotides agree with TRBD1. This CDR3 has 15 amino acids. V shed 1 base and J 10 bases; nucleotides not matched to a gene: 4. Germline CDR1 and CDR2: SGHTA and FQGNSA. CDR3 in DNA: TGTGCCAGCAGCTTAGTTGGGACAGGGGCCTCACCCCTCCACTTT. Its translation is CASSLVGTGASPLHF.

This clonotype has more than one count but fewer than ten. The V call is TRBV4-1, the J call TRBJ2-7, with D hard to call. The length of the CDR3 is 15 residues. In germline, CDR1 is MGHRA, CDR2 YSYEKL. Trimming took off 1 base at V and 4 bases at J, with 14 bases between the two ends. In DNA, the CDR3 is TGCGCCAGCAGCCAAGCCGAGAGCCTGGGATACGAGCAGTACTTC. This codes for CASSQAESLGYEQYF.

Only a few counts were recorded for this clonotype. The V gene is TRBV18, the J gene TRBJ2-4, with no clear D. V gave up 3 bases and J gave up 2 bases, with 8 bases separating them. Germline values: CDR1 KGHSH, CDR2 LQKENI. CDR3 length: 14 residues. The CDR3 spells CASSPATPKNIQYF. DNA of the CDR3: TGTGCCAGCTCACCTGCGACTCCCAAAAACATTCAGTACTTC.

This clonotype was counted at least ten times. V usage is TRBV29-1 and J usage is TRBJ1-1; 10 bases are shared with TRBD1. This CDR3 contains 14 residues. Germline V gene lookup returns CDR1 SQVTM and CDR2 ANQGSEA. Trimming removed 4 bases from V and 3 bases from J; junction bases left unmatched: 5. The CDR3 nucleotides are TGCAGCGTTGGGGACAGGGGAGGCGACACTGAAGCTTTCTTT. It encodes CSVGDRGGDTEAFF.

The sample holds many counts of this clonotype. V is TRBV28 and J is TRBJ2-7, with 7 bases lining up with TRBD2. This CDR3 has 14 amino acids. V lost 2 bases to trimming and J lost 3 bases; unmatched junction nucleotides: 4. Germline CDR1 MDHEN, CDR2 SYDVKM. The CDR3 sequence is CASSLAGEGYEQYF. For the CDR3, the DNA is TGTGCCAGCAGTTTAGCGGGAGAGGGCTACGAGCAGTACTTC.

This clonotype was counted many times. CDR3 in amino acids: CATSGGGSRNQPQHF. CDR3 DNA sequence: TGTGCCACCAGCGGGGGGGGGAGCCGTAATCAGCCCCAGCATTTT. This chain uses TRBV24-1 with TRBJ1-5, with D maybe TRBD1 (5 bases). The V and J ends lost 7 bases and 4 bases respectively, with 16 bases between them. CDR3 length equals 15 residues. Germline assignment: CDR1 KGHDR and CDR2 SFDVKD.

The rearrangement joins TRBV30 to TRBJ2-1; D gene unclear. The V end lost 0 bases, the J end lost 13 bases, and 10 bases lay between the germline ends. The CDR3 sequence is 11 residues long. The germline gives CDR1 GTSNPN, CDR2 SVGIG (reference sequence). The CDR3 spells CAWSVQETQFF. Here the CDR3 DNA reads TGTGCCTGGAGTGTGCAAGAGACCCAGTTCTTC.

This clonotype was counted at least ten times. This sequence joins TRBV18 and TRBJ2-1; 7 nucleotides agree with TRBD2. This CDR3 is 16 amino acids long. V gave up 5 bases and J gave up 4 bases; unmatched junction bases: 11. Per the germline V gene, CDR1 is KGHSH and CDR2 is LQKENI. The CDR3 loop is CASSSLGGRAYNEQFF. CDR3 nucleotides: TGTGCCAGCTCATCCCTGGGAGGGAGAGCGTACAATGAGCAGTTCTTC.